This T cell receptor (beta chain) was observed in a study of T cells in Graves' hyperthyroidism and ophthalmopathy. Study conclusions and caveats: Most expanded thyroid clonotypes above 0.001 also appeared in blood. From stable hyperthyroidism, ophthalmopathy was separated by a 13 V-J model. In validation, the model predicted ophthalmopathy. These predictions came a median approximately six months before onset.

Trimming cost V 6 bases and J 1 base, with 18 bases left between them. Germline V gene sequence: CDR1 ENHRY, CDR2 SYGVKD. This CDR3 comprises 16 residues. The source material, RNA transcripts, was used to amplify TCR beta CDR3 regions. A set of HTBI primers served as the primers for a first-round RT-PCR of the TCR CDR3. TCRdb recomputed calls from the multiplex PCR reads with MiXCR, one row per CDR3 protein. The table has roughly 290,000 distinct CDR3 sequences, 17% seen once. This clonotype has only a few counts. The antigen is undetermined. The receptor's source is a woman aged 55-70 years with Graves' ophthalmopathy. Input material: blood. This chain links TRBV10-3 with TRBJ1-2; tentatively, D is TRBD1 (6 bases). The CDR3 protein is CAIRGTGQRFNYGYTF. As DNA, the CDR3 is TGTGCCATCAGGGGGACTGGACAGCGCTTTAACTATGGCTACACCTTC.